This record looks at one T cell receptor (beta chain) sequence and its context. The data were produced by immunoSEQ multiplex PCR, yet TCRdb's version contains in-frame clones alone and is incomplete. The repertoire consists of about 160,000 clones, with roughly 84% occurring once and the leading ten covering around 5.4%. Germline CDR1 reads LGHDT; CDR2 reads YNNKEL (reference sequence). The CDR3 is 14 residues long. The V end lost 3 bases, the J end lost 3 bases, and 9 bases lay between the germline ends. The data derive from a study of blood T cell repertoires in COVID-19. Sequenced: peripheral blood. The gene calls are TRBV3-1 (or the pseudogene TRBV3-2) and TRBJ1-5; weak D call: TRBD1 (6 bases). This clonotype was sampled from a woman between 45 and 65 years old with COVID-19, enrolled during active disease. The CDR3 region is CASSQGTLNQPQHF. CDR3 coding DNA: TGTGCCAGCAGCCAGGGGACACTCAATCAGCCCCAGCATTTT.